Listed here are 21 T cell receptor beta chains from one sample, sequenced in a study of T cell repertoires in cytomegalovirus infection. Which antigens these TCRs recognize remains unknown. From the reads, TCRdb called clonotypes with MiXCR, one entry per CDR3 protein. The table shows roughly 860,000 distinct CDR3 sequences, with around a third occurring only once. Sample: cultured CD8+ T cells from PBMCs, taken from culture after CMV antigen stimulation. The source is a human donor in good health (CMV status not recorded). Some clones in this sample may be carry-over from other donors' samples.

The chain recombines TRBV10-3 with TRBJ2-1; D might be TRBD1 or TRBD2, each matching 5 bases. V was pared by 6 bases and J by 4 bases, with 13 bases between. Germline CDR1 is ENHRY and CDR2 is SYGVKD. The CDR3 is made up of 14 amino acids. The CDR3 reads CAISRGTNYNEQFF. The CDR3 bases are TGTGCCATCAGCCGGGGCACAAATTACAATGAGCAGTTCTTC.

The CDR3 sequence: CSAKSGLAGANEQFF. Here the CDR3 DNA reads TGCAGTGCGAAGTCGGGACTAGCGGGAGCTAATGAGCAGTTCTTC. The chain uses TRBV20-1 and TRBJ2-1, with 14 bases identical to TRBD2. The CDR3 contains 15 residues. V trimming: 6 bases; J trimming: 7 bases; junction bases outside the gene matches: 8. Germline V gene lookup returns CDR1 DFQATT and CDR2 SNEGSKA (reference sequence).

The V call is TRBV14, the J call TRBJ1-3; no clear D. From germline, CDR1 is SGHDN and CDR2 FVKESK. The CDR3 is made up of 14 amino acids. Trimming shortened V by 2 bases and J by 3 bases, and 8 bases separated the two germline ends. DNA of the CDR3: TGTGCCAGCAGCCAAAACCTCTTTGGAAACACCATATATTTT. The encoded protein is CASSQNLFGNTIYF.

Comment on this clonotype: A single base separates this from a much larger clone, so it may be a read error. The chain joins TRBV7-4 to TRBJ2-7, with TRBD2 matching 10 bases. The CDR3 has 17 residues. Germline assignment: CDR1 SGHVT and CDR2 SQSDAQ. With V trimmed by 1 base and J by 2 bases, 8 bases remained unmatched. The CDR3 sequence: CASSLVGSSGSAYEQYV. In DNA, the CDR3 is TGTGCCAGCAGCTTAGTGGGGTCTAGCGGGAGCGCCTACGAGCAGTACGTC.

The chain is built from TRBV6-1 and TRBJ2-2, with 10 bases fitting TRBD2. This CDR3 is built from 16 residues. Germline trimming cut 6 bases from V and 1 base from J; bases unmatched to any gene: 5. CDR1 and CDR2 (germline): MNHNS, SASEGT. The DNA for the CDR3 is TGTGCCAGCAGGAGAAGCGGGGGGGAGAACACCGGGGAGCTGTTTTTT. Amino acid sequence: CASRRSGGENTGELFF.

This clonotype was counted at least ten times. V is TRBV7-9 and J is TRBJ2-5, with TRBD2 as a possible D gene (6 bases). The CDR3 contains 14 residues. Germline V gives CDR1 SEHNR, CDR2 FQNEAQ (reference sequence). V lost 1 base and J lost 5, with 11 bases in between. CDR3 residues: CASSLGLGLETQYF. The CDR3 coding sequence is TGTGCCAGCAGCTTAGGACTAGGTTTGGAGACCCAGTACTTC.

This clonotype was seen just once. The rearrangement links TRBV6-1 to TRBJ2-7, with D unclear. CDR3 length equals 15 residues. With 5 bases removed from V and 0 bases from J, the gap between germline ends came to 14 bases. Germline values: CDR1 MNHNS, CDR2 SASEGT. The CDR3 spells CASSLTTDGSYEQYV. The CDR3 DNA is TGTGCCAGCAGTCTGACAACTGATGGCTCCTACGAGCAGTACGTC.

This clonotype was picked up one time. This sequence joins TRBV7-2 and TRBJ2-7; 8 nucleotides match TRBD1. The CDR3 sequence is 15 residues long. V dropped 6 bases and J dropped 6; count of bases not matched to a gene: 13. Germline assignment: CDR1 SGHTA and CDR2 FQGNSA. DNA of the CDR3: TGTGCCAGCAGTCCCCGCCCGACAGGGGACTGCGAGCAGTACTTC. It codes for CASSPRPTGDCEQYF.

This chain joins TRBV12-3 or TRBV12-4 and TRBJ1-5; TRBD1 is a possible D gene (5 bases). The germline V and J ends were trimmed by 2 bases and 5 bases, with 16 bases remaining between them. CDR3 length equals 16 residues. The CDR3 reads CASSLMAYRGDQPQHF. The CDR3 DNA follows: TGTGCCAGCAGTTTAATGGCCTATCGAGGGGATCAGCCCCAGCATTTT.

This clonotype was seen a few times. The rearrangement links TRBV4-1 to TRBJ2-5; 12 positions match TRBD1. J lost 5 bases, V lost 4 bases, and 5 bases had no gene match. Germline CDR1 is MGHRA and CDR2 is YSYEKL. This CDR3 comprises 15 residues. The CDR3 reads CASSRPGQGAETQYF. The CDR3 nucleotides are TGCGCCAGCAGCCGTCCGGGACAGGGGGCTGAGACCCAGTACTTC.

The V call is TRBV5-4, the J call TRBJ1-2; 7 bases map to TRBD1. J lost 1 base, V lost 4 bases, and 7 bases had no gene match. CDR1 is SGHNT, CDR2 YYREEE, per germline (reference sequence). This CDR3 contains 15 residues. CDR3 in amino acids: CASSLRDSYNYGYTF. The CDR3 DNA reads TGTGCCAGCAGCCTGAGGGACAGCTATAACTATGGCTACACCTTC.

This chain uses TRBV7-9 with TRBJ1-4; unclear D gene. V lost 3 bases, J lost 6 bases, and 5 bases lay in between. Germline CDR1 and CDR2: SEHNR and FQNEAQ (reference sequence). The CDR3 is 12 residues long. CDR3 protein: CASSLMDEKLFF. CDR3 sequence (DNA): TGTGCCAGCAGCTTGATGGATGAAAAACTGTTTTTT.

The table lists this clonotype with a count of one. The chain couples TRBV3-1 to TRBJ2-3; 11 bases match TRBD2. The CDR3 loop spans 16 amino acids. The germline CDR1 and CDR2 sequences are LGHDT and YNNKEL (reference sequence). Trimming at V came to 3 bases and at J to 4 bases, leaving 6 bases not matched to a gene. As DNA, the CDR3 is TGTGCCAGCAGCCAGGGTCTAGCGGGGGGCCCAGATACGCAGTATTTT. This gives the protein CASSQGLAGGPDTQYF.

The chain couples TRBV7-6 to TRBJ2-5, with no clear D. The CDR3 sequence is 24 residues long. Trimming took 4 bases from V and 4 from J, leaving 43 bases between them. CDR1 SGHVS and CDR2 FNYEAQ come from the germline V gene. The CDR3 DNA reads TGTGCCAGCAGCTCTCTACGGGCCTCGGCGGCGAGAGACCCAGTACTTGGGCGGCGAGAGACCCAGTACTTC. Its translation: CASSSLRASAARDPVLGRRETQYF. Combining the CDR3 with reference TRBV7-6 and TRBJ2-5 gives the whole variable domain GAGVSQSPRYKVTKRGQDVALRCDPISGHVSLYWYRQALGQGPEFLTYFNYEAQQDKSGLPNDRFSAERPEGSISTLTIQRTEQRDSAMYRCASSSLRASAARDPVLGRRETQYFGPGTRLLVL.

This clonotype appeared a few times. J is TRBJ1-2 and V is TRBV7-4; 9 nucleotides match TRBD1. This CDR3 contains 15 residues. The V gene's germline CDR1 is SGHVT and CDR2 SQSDAQ. After removal of 4 bases from V and 4 bases from J, the junction contained 7 bases not matched to a gene. This CDR3 reads CASSSWTGVGYGYTF. The CDR3 bases are TGTGCCAGCAGCTCATGGACAGGGGTGGGCTATGGCTACACCTTC.

The genes are TRBV27 and TRBJ1-4, with 8 positions matching TRBD1. The CDR3 contains 15 residues. The germline CDR1 and CDR2 sequences are MNHEY and SMNVEV (reference sequence). V lost 6 bases to trimming and J lost 5 bases; unmatched junction nucleotides: 8. CDR3 in DNA: TGTGCCAGCAGCCCCAGGACAGGGAGGAATGAAAAACTGTTTTTT. Residues: CASSPRTGRNEKLFF.

The chain links TRBV7-2 to TRBJ2-1; no reliable D call. The CDR3 totals 14 residues. The ends were cut back, 1 base at V and 7 bases at J, with 11 bases in the middle. Germline CDR1 SGHTA, CDR2 FQGNSA. The DNA of the CDR3 is TGTGCCAGCAGCTTAGTACAGATTGGGAATGAGCAGTTCTTC. This gives the protein CASSLVQIGNEQFF.

The chain uses TRBV7-9 and TRBJ2-1, with D hard to call. This CDR3 contains 13 residues. The ends were cut back, 4 bases at V and 5 bases at J, with 9 bases in the middle. Germline V gene sequence: CDR1 SEHNR, CDR2 FQNEAQ (reference sequence). CDR3 sequence: CASSYLRHNEQFF. For the CDR3, the DNA is TGTGCCAGCAGCTATCTCCGGCACAATGAGCAGTTCTTC.

The chain links TRBV29-1 to TRBJ2-3; D possibly corresponds to TRBD2 (6 bases). The CDR3 has 14 amino acids. Germline V gene sequence: CDR1 SQVTM, CDR2 ANQGSEA. V was clipped by 3 bases and J by 0 bases, with 10 bases between them. CDR3 nucleotides: TGCAGCGTTGATGTAGCGGCTAGCACAGATACGCAGTATTTT. This sequence encodes CSVDVAASTDTQYF.

As to this clonotype: It is unclear where the CDR3 begins or ends on the DNA, so no DNA is shown, and the CDR3 is as TCRdb lists it. This sequence joins TRBV9 and TRBJ2-5; the D call of TRBD2 is as the table states it, not checked on the DNA. Germline CDR1 SGDLS, CDR2 YYNGEE. The CDR3 has 16 residues if both end residues are counted. The CDR3 protein is CASSVARTSFLETQYF.

The J gene is TRBJ1-4, the V gene TRBV27; a possible D gene is TRBD1 (5 bases). The V and J ends lost 8 bases and 8 bases respectively, with 9 bases between them. The CDR3 covers 11 residues. The germline V gene has CDR1 MNHEY and CDR2 SMNVEV (reference sequence). The CDR3 nucleotides read TGTGCCAGCGGACAAGGGGAAAAACTGTTTTTT. This sequence encodes CASGQGEKLFF.